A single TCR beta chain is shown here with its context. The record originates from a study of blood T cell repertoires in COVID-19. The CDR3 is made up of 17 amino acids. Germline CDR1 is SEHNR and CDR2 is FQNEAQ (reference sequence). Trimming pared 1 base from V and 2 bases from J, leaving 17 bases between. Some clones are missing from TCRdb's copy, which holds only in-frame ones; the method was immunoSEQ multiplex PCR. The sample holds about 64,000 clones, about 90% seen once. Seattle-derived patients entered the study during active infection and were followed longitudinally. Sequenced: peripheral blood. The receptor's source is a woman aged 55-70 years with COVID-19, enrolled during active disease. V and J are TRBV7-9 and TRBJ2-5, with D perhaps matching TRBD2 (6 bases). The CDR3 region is CASSLGLGGTGQETQYF. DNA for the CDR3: TGTGCCAGCAGCTTAGGACTTGGTGGGACTGGACAAGAGACCCAGTACTTC.